This T cell receptor beta chain was sequenced in a study of cytotoxic CD8 clonotypes in ibrutinib-treated CLL. The CDR3 loop spans 14 amino acids. V dropped 9 bases and J dropped 4 bases, with 18 bases sitting between them. The germline CDR1 and CDR2 sequences are MNHEY and SMNVEV (reference sequence). Sequencing used immunoSEQ multiplex PCR; TCRdb keeps in-frame clones, though not all of them. Of hundreds of thousands of clones listed, 67% are singletons. The specimen comprised PBMCs, sampled after 36 months of ibrutinib treatment. The V gene is TRBV27, the J gene TRBJ1-1, with D perhaps matching TRBD1 (5 bases). This receptor was taken from a human donor with chronic lymphocytic leukemia. The CDR3 reads CASAVRGIGTEAFF. CDR3 bases: TGTGCCAGTGCCGTTAGGGGCATTGGCACTGAAGCTTTCTTT.